These T cell receptor beta chains were read from a single sample in a study of metastatic and nonmetastatic thyroid tumors. Via MiXCR, TCRdb re-called the PCR reads. The repertoire has fewer than 20,000 clones, around 23% of them found once; the top ten carry over 15%. The sample consisted of adjacent normal tissue. All receptors derive from a female donor with papillary thyroid cancer or a benign thyroid nodule (not recorded which). Some clones in this sample may be carry-over from other donors' samples. CDR3s include the opening cysteine and the closing phenylalanine or tryptophan. The order of the fields is J gene, CDR3 length, clone size, V gene, CDR3 protein. Expanded clones get a size class; other rows say once, few or many, or leave the size out.

>TRBJ2-7|14|few|TRBV28
CASSTLLQQYEQYF
>TRBJ1-1|12|few|TRBV5-1
CASSPETGEAFF
>TRBJ1-2|15|NA|TRBV6-2/TRBV6-3
CASSYSKEVMRGYTF
>TRBJ2-5|14|NA|TRBV20-1
CSLEGSSGDETQYF
>TRBJ2-1|15|NA|TRBV27
CASSRRDRAYNEQFF
>TRBJ1-1|14|NA|TRBV7-9
CASSLDSSRAEAFF
>TRBJ2-7|17|few|TRBV11-2
CASSLVASGTYTYEQYF
>TRBJ1-5|16|NA|TRBV12-3/TRBV12-4
CASSSGTGGSCQPQHF
>TRBJ2-5|15|NA|TRBV10-3
CAISATGGPQETQYF
>TRBJ2-1|16|many|TRBV20-1
CSARPRTSGSSYEQFF
>TRBJ1-6|15|few|TRBV6-5
CASSYSNDRDSPLHF
>TRBJ1-1|12|few|TRBV7-3
CASSLDGTEAFF
>TRBJ2-7|10|few|TRBV6-5
CASKDLEQYF
>TRBJ2-7|14|NA|TRBV20-1
CSALYRGGTYEQYF
>TRBJ1-6|16|NA|TRBV4-2
CASSQENRPNNSPLHF
>TRBJ1-1|14|NA|TRBV7-9
CASSTMGLYTEAFF
>TRBJ2-5|17|few|TRBV19
CASSRKGGTSALLTQYF
>TRBJ2-7|17|NA|TRBV28
CASSSQKGQVIPYEQYF
>TRBJ2-6|20|NA|TRBV12-3/TRBV12-4
CASSLLLAGGPSSGANVLTF
>TRBJ1-1|13|NA|TRBV6-1
CASSYGGSTEAFF
>TRBJ2-1|12|few|TRBV7-2
CASSRPGYEQFF
>TRBJ1-2|13|NA|TRBV19
CASSIATTYGYTF
>TRBJ2-7|12|few|TRBV7-6
CASSPTGGEQYF
>TRBJ2-7|13|few|TRBV2
CASSAYYLNEQYF
>TRBJ1-2|18|many|TRBV6-6
CASSHPPGTGGTFYGYTF
>TRBJ2-5|13|NA|TRBV6-6
CASSYPGQETQYF
>TRBJ2-3|15|NA|TRBV7-3
CASSFSTFDTDTQYF
>TRBJ2-1|16|few|TRBV6-1
CASSPGRDASYNEQFF
>TRBJ1-1|11|NA|TRBV19
CATRWTGKAFF
>TRBJ2-3|13|NA|TRBV19
CASNSGRTDTQYF
>TRBJ2-2|15|once|TRBV30
CAWSRAGAGGGELFF
>TRBJ1-2|16|NA|TRBV2
CASSVSGTGGFDGYTF
>TRBJ1-5|16|few|TRBV6-4
CASSDLKTGYYQPQHF
>TRBJ2-7|14|few|TRBV6-1
CASSFSGAGYEQYF
>TRBJ2-1|16|NA|TRBV20-1
CSARDEGGRNGNEQFF
>TRBJ1-2|14|NA|TRBV27
CASSRRTGFDGYTF
>TRBJ1-5|13|few|TRBV19
CASSTGMGQPQHF
>TRBJ2-7|15|few|TRBV30
CAWSPGPRGHYEQYF
>TRBJ2-7|14|many|TRBV18
CASSPRDRTYEQYF
>TRBJ2-7|13|few|TRBV7-9
CASSFTGTYEQYF
>TRBJ2-1|13|NA|TRBV6-1
CASSSPSRDEQFF
>TRBJ2-7|15|NA|TRBV6-1
CASSPRGGSSYEQYF
>TRBJ2-1|15|NA|TRBV11-3
CASSLRASGGARQFF
>TRBJ2-1|14|NA|TRBV12-3/TRBV12-4
CASSFQRETNEQFF
>TRBJ1-5|15|medium-sized|TRBV12-3/TRBV12-4
CASSLGGGLNQPQHF
>TRBJ2-5|14|few|TRBV27
CASSVIDGQETQYF
>TRBJ2-7|13|few|TRBV7-9
CASSLAGGYEQYF
>TRBJ1-6|14|NA|TRBV20-1
CSAEEGTDNSPLHF
>TRBJ2-7|11|large|TRBV20-1
CSAPGIYEQYF
>TRBJ2-1|12|few|TRBV6-1
CASKNRLNEQFF